This TCR beta chain was recovered during a study of blood T cell repertoires in COVID-19. In the original analysis: Amplifying reference gene primers gave estimates of nucleated cell counts. Profiled with immunoSEQ multiplex PCR; TCRdb holds only in-frame clones, not every one. V and J calls and clone size are those listed in that table; D and trimming were worked out from the DNA. The table has tens of thousands of clones, around four fifths seen once; the top ten hold around 29%. Germline CDR1 reads LGHDT; CDR2 reads YNNKEL (reference sequence). The length of the CDR3 is 11 residues. The trim removed 10 bases at V and 3 bases at J, leaving 2 bases unmatched. This clone occurred a few times.

Sequencing was performed on peripheral blood. This TCR derives from a human donor in a cohort sampled during active COVID-19. V is TRBV3-1 (or the pseudogene TRBV3-2) and J is TRBJ1-1; 7 nucleotides align to TRBD1. CDR3 nucleotide sequence: TGTGCCACCGGGACAGACACTGAAGCTTTCTTT. Its protein is CATGTDTEAFF.